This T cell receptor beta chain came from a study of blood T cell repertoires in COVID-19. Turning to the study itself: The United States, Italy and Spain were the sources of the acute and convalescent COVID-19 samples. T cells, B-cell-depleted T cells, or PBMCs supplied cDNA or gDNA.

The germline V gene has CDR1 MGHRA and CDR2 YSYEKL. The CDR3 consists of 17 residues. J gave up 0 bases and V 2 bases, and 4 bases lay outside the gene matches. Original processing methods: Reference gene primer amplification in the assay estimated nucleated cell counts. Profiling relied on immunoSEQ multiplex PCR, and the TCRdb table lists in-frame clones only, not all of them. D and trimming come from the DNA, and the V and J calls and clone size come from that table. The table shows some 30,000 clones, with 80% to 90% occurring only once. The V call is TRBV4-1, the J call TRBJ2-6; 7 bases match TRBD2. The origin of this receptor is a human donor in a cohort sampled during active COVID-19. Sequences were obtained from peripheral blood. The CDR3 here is CASSQMASGSGANVLTF. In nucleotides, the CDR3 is TGCGCCAGCAGCCAAATGGCTAGCGGCTCTGGGGCCAACGTCCTGACTTTC.